The rows below give T cell receptor beta chains drawn from one sample of a study of response to subunit inactivated influenza vaccine. TCRdb redid the calling of the RT-PCR reads with MiXCR, one entry per CDR3 protein. The sample shows 700,000 to 900,000 distinct CDR3 sequences, over 20% of them seen only once. The sample consisted of PBMCs from blood, taken less than 6 days after vaccination. The receptors originated from a man aged 45-60 years who received an inactivated influenza vaccine. Each CDR3 is given with its conserved first and last residue. D genes are given only for firm matches. Some rows have no size entry. The others give once, few or many, or a class for an expanded clone.

TRBV7-8	TRBJ2-1	TRBD2	-	CASSLQAGVGHEQFF	TGTGCCAGCAGCTTACAAGCGGGAGTGGGCCATGAGCAGTTCTTC
TRBV2	TRBJ2-3	-	once	CAGGLVTDTQYF	TGTGCCGGAGGACTTGTCACAGATACGCAGTATTTT
TRBV12-3/TRBV12-4	TRBJ2-3	TRBD2	-	CASKTGTSSPTDTQYF	TGTGCCAGCAAGACCGGGACTAGTAGTCCCACAGATACGCAGTATTTT
TRBV6-1	TRBJ2-7	-	-	CASSMGLKGPYEQYF	TGTGCCAGCAGTATGGGACTTAAAGGTCCCTACGAGCAGTACTTC
TRBV20-1	TRBJ2-1	TRBD2	-	CSASSSSGGPNEQFF	TGCAGTGCTAGCAGTTCTAGCGGGGGTCCGAATGAGCAGTTCTTC
TRBV7-9	TRBJ2-7	TRBD2	-	CASSLEAGTRSAEQYF	TGTGCCAGCAGCTTAGAGGCCGGGACTAGGTCTGCCGAGCAGTACTTC
TRBV20-1	TRBJ2-1	TRBD2	-	CSARAASGSPNEQFF	TGCAGTGCTAGAGCCGCTAGCGGGAGCCCCAATGAGCAGTTCTTC
TRBV2	TRBJ2-5	-	few	CASSPGSGQLGETQYF	TGTGCCAGCAGCCCCGGGTCGGGACAACTAGGGGAGACCCAGTACTTC
TRBV6-1	TRBJ2-1	TRBD2	-	CATNTGLGGGIEQFF	TGTGCCACCAACACGGGACTAGGGGGTGGGATTGAGCAGTTCTTC
TRBV6-1	TRBJ2-3	TRBD1	many	CASSSNRGYTQYF	TGTGCCAGCAGCTCCAACAGGGGTTATACGCAGTATTTT
TRBV14	TRBJ2-3	-	-	CASSHRGSPTTDTQYF	TGTGCCAGCAGCCATAGGGGCAGTCCTACCACAGATACGCAGTATTTT
TRBV4-3	TRBJ2-3	TRBD2	-	CASSQEVEREGPDTQYF	TGCGCCAGCAGCCAAGAGGTTGAGCGGGAGGGCCCAGATACGCAGTATTTT
TRBV5-1	TRBJ2-7	-	few	CASSADAEKYF	TGCGCCAGCAGCGCGGACGCGGAAAAGTACTTC
TRBV4-1	TRBJ1-4	-	-	CASSLPGATNEKLFF	TGCGCCAGCAGCCTCCCAGGCGCAACTAATGAAAAACTGTTTTTT
TRBV15	TRBJ2-7	-	-	CATSRSANHYEQYF	TGTGCCACCAGCAGATCAGCGAACCACTACGAGCAGTACTTC
TRBV25-1	TRBJ2-3	TRBD2	-	CASSGSTGTSGGSSTDTQYF	TGTGCCAGCAGTGGATCGACAGGGACTAGCGGGGGGTCTAGCACAGATACGCAGTATTTT
TRBV10-2	TRBJ2-3	TRBD1	-	CASSAMPGQGSTDTQYF	TGCGCCAGCAGCGCCATGCCGGGACAGGGGAGCACAGATACGCAGTATTTT
TRBV20-1	TRBJ2-2	-	few	CSASRAPGELFF	TGCAGTGCTAGTCGGGCCCCCGGGGAGCTGTTTTTT
TRBV20-1	TRBJ2-7	TRBD2	few	CSARGGTSGQTEQYF	TGCAGTGCTAGAGGAGGGACTAGCGGTCAGACCGAGCAGTACTTC
TRBV5-1	TRBJ2-7	TRBD1	-	CASSLTAGTASYEQYF	TGCGCCAGCAGCTTGACTGCCGGGACAGCTTCCTACGAGCAGTACTTC
TRBV5-1	TRBJ2-5	-	-	CASNRRGPSETQYF	TGCGCCAGCAACCGGCGGGGGCCGTCAGAGACCCAGTACTTC
TRBV10-3	TRBJ2-1	TRBD2	few	CAMSGAGTYNEQFF	TGTGCCATGAGCGGGGCGGGAACCTACAATGAGCAGTTCTTC
TRBV15	TRBJ2-5	TRBD2	-	CATSRDGTTRKTQYF	TGTGCCACCAGCAGAGACGGGACTACAAGGAAGACCCAGTACTTC
TRBV6-2/TRBV6-3	TRBJ1-1	-	few	CATKRGLEEAFF	TGTGCCACGAAACGGGGGTTGGAAGAAGCTTTCTTT
TRBV5-1	TRBJ2-1	TRBD1	-	CASRPRLQGAREQFF	TGCGCCAGCAGACCCCGGTTGCAGGGGGCTCGGGAGCAGTTCTTC
TRBV5-5	TRBJ2-3	-	few	CASSLASYYTDTQYF	TGTGCCAGCAGCTTGGCCTCATATTACACAGATACGCAGTATTTT
TRBV29-1	TRBJ2-1	-	-	CSVEAVLAFSYNEQFF	TGCAGCGTTGAAGCCGTCCTAGCGTTTTCCTACAATGAGCAGTTCTTC
TRBV20-1	TRBJ2-7	TRBD1	many	CSARVGTAYDRSEQYF	TGCAGTGCTAGAGTCGGGACAGCCTACGATAGGAGCGAGCAGTACTTC
TRBV28	TRBJ2-3	TRBD2	few	CASHSGASSSTDTQYF	TGTGCCAGTCACAGCGGGGCGTCCTCTAGCACAGATACGCAGTATTTT
TRBV4-2	TRBJ2-3	TRBD2	-	CASSQEKGLPPSFSPNTDTQYF	TGTGCCAGCAGCCAAGAAAAGGGACTACCCCCCTCGTTTTCACCGAACACAGATACGCAGTATTTT
TRBV7-2	TRBJ1-2	TRBD1	-	CASSPGTGLIYGYTF	TGTGCCAGCAGCCCAGGGACAGGCCTGATCTATGGCTACACCTTC
TRBV5-4	TRBJ2-1	-	-	CASSLGWGNYNEQFF	TGTGCCAGCAGCTTGGGGTGGGGGAACTACAATGAGCAGTTCTTC
TRBV29-1	TRBJ2-3	-	few	CSAGAGEADTQYF	TGCAGCGCAGGGGCAGGGGAGGCAGATACGCAGTATTTT
TRBV5-6	TRBJ2-7	TRBD2	few	CASSFAAGTSGSYEQYF	TGTGCCAGCAGCTTCGCCGCCGGGACTAGCGGCTCCTACGAGCAGTACTTC
TRBV5-1	TRBJ2-3	TRBD2	-	CASSNSISGGRAPDTQYF	TGCGCCAGCAGCAATAGTATTAGCGGCGGGAGGGCGCCAGATACGCAGTATTTT
TRBV11-2	TRBJ2-7	TRBD2	few	CASSLDSREVYEQYF	TGTGCCAGCAGCTTAGACTCGCGGGAGGTATACGAGCAGTACTTC
TRBV12-3/TRBV12-4	TRBJ1-6	-	few	CASSFQQHNSPLHF	TGTGCCAGCAGTTTTCAACAGCATAATTCACCCCTCCACTTT
TRBV4-1	TRBJ1-4	TRBD1	-	CASSRWDREYEKLFF	TGCGCCAGCAGCCGCTGGGACAGGGAGTATGAAAAACTGTTTTTT
TRBV11-3	TRBJ2-1	-	once	CASSHGRSSYNEQFF	TGTGCCAGCAGCCACGGGCGAAGCTCCTACAATGAGCAGTTCTTC
TRBV10-3	TRBJ2-3	-	-	CAISGREGYPSTDTQYF	TGTGCCATCAGTGGAAGGGAAGGGTATCCCAGCACAGATACGCAGTATTTT
TRBV11-2	TRBJ2-2	-	-	CASSLVLTALTGELFF	TGTGCCAGCAGCTTAGTTCTAACGGCGCTAACCGGGGAGCTGTTTTTT
TRBV5-1	TRBJ1-2	-	-	CASSNSDSNYGYTF	TGCGCCAGCAGCAACAGCGATTCTAACTATGGCTACACCTTC
TRBV5-1	TRBJ1-2	-	-	CASSLDGLPNYGYTF	TGCGCCAGCAGCTTGGATGGGTTGCCGAACTATGGCTACACCTTC
TRBV5-5	TRBJ2-7	-	-	CASSLLVLGEQYF	TGTGCCAGCAGCTTATTGGTCTTGGGGGAGCAGTACTTC
TRBV4-1	TRBJ2-1	-	few	CASSQGGVVYNEQFF	TGCGCCAGCAGCCAAGGTGGTGTCGTTTACAATGAGCAGTTCTTC
TRBV29-1	TRBJ2-2	-	-	CSVDLDTGELFF	TGCAGCGTTGATCTAGACACCGGGGAGCTGTTTTTT
TRBV30	TRBJ1-5	-	-	CAWSGGPNQPQHF	TGTGCCTGGAGTGGGGGGCCGAATCAGCCCCAGCATTTT
TRBV20-1	TRBJ2-7	-	-	CSANGPTYEQYF	TGCAGTGCAAATGGGCCAACCTACGAGCAGTACTTC
TRBV4-3	TRBJ2-7	-	few	CASSQDGDTPDEQYF	TGCGCCAGCAGCCAAGATGGGGACACCCCTGACGAGCAGTACTTC
TRBV15	TRBJ2-7	-	-	CATSRGGIGSYEQYF	TGTGCCACCAGCAGAGGCGGGATAGGCTCCTACGAGCAGTACTTC
TRBV11-2	TRBJ2-7	TRBD2	few	CASSNGLAGIRGYEQYF	TGTGCCAGCAGCAACGGACTAGCGGGAATTAGGGGCTACGAGCAGTACTTC
TRBV6-1	TRBJ2-2	-	-	CASSRQGRLNTGELFF	TGTGCCAGCAGTCGTCAGGGCAGGTTGAACACCGGGGAGCTGTTTTTT